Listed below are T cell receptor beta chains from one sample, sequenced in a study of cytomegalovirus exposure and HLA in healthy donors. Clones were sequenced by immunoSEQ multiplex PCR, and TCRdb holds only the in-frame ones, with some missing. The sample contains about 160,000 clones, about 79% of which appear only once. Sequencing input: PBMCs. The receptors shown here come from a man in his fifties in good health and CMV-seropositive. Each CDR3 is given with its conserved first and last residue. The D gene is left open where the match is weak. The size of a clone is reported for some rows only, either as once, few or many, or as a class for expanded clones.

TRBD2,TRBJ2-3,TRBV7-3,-,CASSPGLAGGTSTDTQYF,TGTGCCAGCAGCCCGGGACTAGCGGGGGGGACTAGCACAGATACGCAGTATTTT
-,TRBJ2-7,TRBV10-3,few,CAIYSGRGEQYF,TGTGCCATTTACAGTGGCCGGGGCGAGCAGTACTTC
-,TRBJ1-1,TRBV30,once,CAWSVLVTEAFF,TGTGCCTGGAGTGTACTAGTCACTGAAGCTTTCTTT
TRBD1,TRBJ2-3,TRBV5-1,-,CASSSGQGGDTQYF,TGCGCCAGCAGCTCCGGACAGGGGGGAGATACGCAGTATTTT
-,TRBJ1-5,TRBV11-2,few,CASSLGTAGGLQPQHF,TGTGCCAGCAGCTTAGGAACAGCTGGGGGCTTACAGCCCCAGCATTTT
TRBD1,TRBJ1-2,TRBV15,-,CATSRVGTANYGYTF,TGTGCCACCAGCAGAGTTGGGACAGCTAACTATGGCTACACCTTC
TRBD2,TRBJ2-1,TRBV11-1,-,CASSLLGQAGASQNEQFF,TGTGCCAGCAGCTTATTAGGGCAAGCGGGAGCTTCGCAGAATGAGCAGTTCTTC
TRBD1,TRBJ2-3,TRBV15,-,CATSTQGQGSTDTQYF,TGTGCCACCAGCACACAGGGACAGGGCTCCACAGATACGCAGTATTTT
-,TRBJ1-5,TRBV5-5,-,CASSQGHSNQPQHF,TGTGCCAGCAGCCAGGGGCATAGCAATCAGCCCCAGCATTTT
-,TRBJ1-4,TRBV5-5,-,CASSLTAILEKLFF,TGTGCCAGCAGCCTGACAGCGATCCTTGAAAAACTGTTTTTT
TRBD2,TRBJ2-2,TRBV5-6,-,CASSLDTGGHTGELFF,TGTGCCAGCAGCTTGGATACGGGGGGGCACACCGGGGAGCTGTTTTTT
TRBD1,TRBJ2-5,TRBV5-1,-,CASTTGTGGANIETQYF,TGCGCCAGCACTACCGGGACAGGGGGCGCTAACATAGAGACCCAGTACTTC
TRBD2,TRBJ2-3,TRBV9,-,CASGSGLQFTDTQYF,TGTGCCAGCGGTAGCGGGCTACAGTTCACAGATACGCAGTATTTT
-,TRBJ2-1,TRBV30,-,CAWSGFTGAYNEQFF,TGTGCCTGGAGCGGTTTTACGGGAGCCTACAATGAGCAGTTCTTC
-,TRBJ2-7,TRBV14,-,CASSQHGGPTYEQYF,TGTGCCAGCAGCCAACACGGGGGTCCGACCTACGAGCAGTACTTC
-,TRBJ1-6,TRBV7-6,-,CASSLGDINSPLHF,TGTGCCAGCAGCTTAGGGGACATTAATTCACCCCTCCACTTT
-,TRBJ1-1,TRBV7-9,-,CASSPLGGMTEAFF,TGTGCCAGCAGCCCCCTGGGGGGTATGACTGAAGCTTTCTTT
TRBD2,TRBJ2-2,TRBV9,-,CASSAATSGGTGELFF,TGTGCCAGCAGCGCCGCAACTAGCGGGGGCACCGGGGAGCTGTTTTTT
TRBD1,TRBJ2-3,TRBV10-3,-,CAIQPGQGADTQYF,TGTGCCATTCAGCCGGGACAGGGGGCAGATACGCAGTATTTT
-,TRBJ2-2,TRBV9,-,CASSSLRGPLTGELFF,TGTGCCAGCAGCTCACTCAGGGGTCCACTCACCGGGGAGCTGTTTTTT
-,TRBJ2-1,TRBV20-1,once,CSAGGYEQFF,TGCAGTGCAGGAGGATATGAGCAGTTCTTC